The text below deals with one T cell receptor (beta chain). The antigen is not known. The data stem from a study of Ad26.COV2.S vaccination and SARS-CoV-2 variants. At the level of the study: This donor came from the COV1001 trial of Ad26.COV2.S. Study-level points and caveats: Placebo and vaccine recipients had non-spike TCR breadth that was similar. Relative to placebo recipients, vaccine recipients exhibited elevated spike-specific TCR breadth.

V shed 5 bases, J shed 0 bases, and the junction held 3 bases outside the gene matches. The CDR3 is 16 residues long. Looked up from germline, CDR1 is MNHEY and CDR2 is SVGEGT. Stated treatment: 15 to 20 received Ad26.COV2.S at low or high dose, single or two shots; several received placebo; per-sample allocation not given. Specimens were obtained on day 63 following the first vaccine or placebo injection. Sequenced by immunoSEQ multiplex PCR; TCRdb stores in-frame clones only, minus some. Of roughly 240,000 clones listed, 70% to 90% are singletons. The rearrangement joins TRBV6-2 or TRBV6-3 to TRBJ2-7, with TRBD2 matching 14 bases. The sample in question was peripheral blood, obtained in a trial of Ad26.COV2.S vaccine versus placebo. This sequence originates from a person between 18 and 65 years old who received the Ad26.COV2.S COVID-19 vaccine or a placebo. CDR3 region: CASSGGLAGASYEQYF. In DNA, the CDR3 is TGTGCCAGCAGTGGGGGACTAGCGGGGGCCTCCTACGAGCAGTACTTC.